Listed below are T cell receptor beta chains from one sample, sequenced in a study of blood T cell repertoires in COVID-19. The assay was immunoSEQ multiplex PCR, and TCRdb's table has in-frame clones only and misses some. The sample includes about 310,000 clones, around 90% of them seen just once. Sequenced input: peripheral blood. Receptor source: a woman aged 40 to 49 with COVID-19, enrolled during active disease. Each CDR3 is given with its conserved first and last residue. D genes are given only for firm matches. Clone size is given for some rows only: seen once, a few or many times, or a class if the clone is expanded.

v_call,clone_size,j_call,d_call,cdr3_aa,cdr3_nt
TRBV24-1,-,TRBJ2-5,-,CATSGVTPRGSETQYF,TGTGCCACCAGTGGGGTTACACCCAGAGGGTCAGAGACCCAGTACTTC
TRBV28,-,TRBJ2-7,-,CASSRGITYEQYF,TGTGCCAGCAGTCGAGGGATAACCTACGAGCAGTACTTC
TRBV7-3,-,TRBJ2-1,-,CASSFNRHTGFGEQFF,TGTGCCAGCAGCTTTAATCGGCATACCGGGTTCGGAGAGCAGTTCTTC
TRBV7-2,-,TRBJ1-1,-,CASSQYLNTEAFF,TGTGCCAGCAGCCAGTACCTGAACACTGAAGCTTTCTTT
TRBV5-1,-,TRBJ1-2,TRBD1,CASSPDRDYGYTF,TGCGCCAGCAGCCCAGACAGGGACTATGGCTACACCTTC
TRBV7-3,-,TRBJ2-3,TRBD2,CASSFSSGAGGTQYF,TGTGCCAGCAGCTTTTCTAGCGGGGCCGGGGGTACGCAGTATTTT
TRBV5-1,once,TRBJ1-2,TRBD1,CASSPAQGAYGYTF,TGCGCCAGCAGCCCAGCACAGGGGGCCTATGGCTACACCTTC
TRBV5-1,-,TRBJ2-7,TRBD1,CASSLEGDRPGQQYF,TGCGCCAGCAGCTTGGAAGGGGACAGGCCTGGCCAGCAGTACTTC
TRBV21-1,-,TRBJ1-3,-,CASSKRVGGQGAFCSGNTIYF,TGTGCCAGCAGCAAACGAGTAGGAGGACAGGGGGCTTTTTGCTCTGGAAACACCATATATTTT
TRBV6-2/TRBV6-3,-,TRBJ1-1,-,CASSYQGHIGYTEAFF,TGTGCCAGCAGTTACCAAGGACATATAGGATACACTGAAGCTTTCTTT
TRBV27,-,TRBJ2-1,TRBD2,CASTPRLAGGPPDEQFF,TGTGCCAGCACCCCCCGACTAGCGGGAGGGCCTCCAGATGAGCAGTTCTTC
TRBV15,once,TRBJ2-2,-,CATSRDVHEGELFF,TGTGCCACCAGCAGAGATGTGCATGAGGGGGAGCTGTTTTTT
TRBV11-1,-,TRBJ2-2,-,CASSLEGATELFF,TGTGCCAGCAGCTTAGAGGGAGCCACGGAGCTGTTTTTT
TRBV3-1/TRBV3-2,-,TRBJ1-4,TRBD1,CASSQDKGQGSRGDEKLFF,TGTGCCAGCAGCCAAGATAAGGGACAGGGGTCTAGAGGGGATGAAAAACTGTTTTTT
TRBV7-3,-,TRBJ2-7,-,CASSPTLGLPAYEQYF,TGTGCCAGCAGCCCGACTTTAGGATTACCAGCCTACGAGCAGTACTTC
TRBV7-2,-,TRBJ2-5,TRBD1,CASSLPTGWETQYF,TGTGCCAGCAGCTTACCGACAGGGTGGGAGACCCAGTACTTC
TRBV10-3,-,TRBJ1-3,TRBD1,CAISDSGTGFENTIYF,TGTGCCATCAGTGACTCCGGGACAGGGTTTGAAAACACCATATATTTT
TRBV18,-,TRBJ1-3,TRBD1,CASSLYGQEHSGNTIYF,TGTGCCAGCTCACTCTATGGACAGGAGCACTCTGGAAACACCATATATTTT
TRBV6-5,-,TRBJ1-2,-,CASIGGPAGYYGYTF,TGTGCCAGCATAGGGGGACCTGCGGGTTACTATGGCTACACCTTC
TRBV28,-,TRBJ1-2,-,CASSSPGVTNYGYTF,TGTGCCAGCAGTTCGCCAGGGGTAACTAACTATGGCTACACCTTC
TRBV5-1,-,TRBJ2-2,-,CASSLRGLDTGELFF,TGCGCCAGCAGCTTACGGGGACTCGACACCGGGGAGCTGTTTTTT
TRBV6-1,-,TRBJ1-6,TRBD1,CASSDGTEIRTLHF,TGTGCCAGCAGTGACGGGACAGAGATTAGAACCCTCCACTTT
TRBV6-2/TRBV6-3,-,TRBJ1-1,-,CASRPEGSNTEAFF,TGTGCCAGCAGGCCTGAGGGCAGCAACACTGAAGCTTTCTTT
TRBV15,-,TRBJ2-2,-,CATSSKLSNTGELFF,TGTGCCACCAGCAGCAAGCTATCGAACACCGGGGAGCTGTTTTTT
TRBV7-2,-,TRBJ2-1,TRBD2,CASSLGLALYNEQFF,TGTGCCAGCAGCTTAGGACTAGCATTATACAATGAGCAGTTCTTC
TRBV29-1,-,TRBJ2-7,TRBD2,CSVLAGSSYEQYF,TGCAGCGTACTAGCGGGGAGCTCCTACGAGCAGTACTTC
TRBV6-5,-,TRBJ2-7,-,CASSEGWEQYF,TGTGCCAGCTCCGAGGGTTGGGAGCAGTACTTC
TRBV11-3,-,TRBJ2-7,TRBD1,CASSPKGAGEQYF,TGTGCCAGCAGCCCCAAGGGGGCCGGCGAGCAGTACTTC
TRBV7-2,-,TRBJ2-7,-,CASSLEEGDSYEQYF,TGTGCCAGCAGCTTAGAGGAGGGAGACTCCTACGAGCAGTACTTC
TRBV29-1,-,TRBJ1-2,-,CSVEVAPNYGYTF,TGCAGCGTTGAAGTAGCTCCTAACTATGGCTACACCTTC
TRBV25-1,-,TRBJ2-3,TRBD1,CASSEYRGPDTQYF,TGTGCCAGCAGTGAATACAGGGGGCCAGATACGCAGTATTTT
TRBV12-1,-,TRBJ1-6,-,CASRTPRQGYNSPLHF,TGTGCCAGCAGAACCCCGAGGCAGGGATATAATTCACCCCTCCACTTT
TRBV19,-,TRBJ2-5,TRBD2,CASSSGRFPKETQYF,TGTGCCAGTAGTAGCGGGAGGTTCCCCAAGGAGACCCAGTACTTC
TRBV4-2,-,TRBJ1-4,-,CASSQVRGGSNEKLFF,TGTGCCAGCAGCCAAGTCAGGGGCGGGAGTAATGAAAAACTGTTTTTT
TRBV10-3,-,TRBJ1-1,TRBD1,CAIRPTGERAFF,TGTGCCATCAGACCTACAGGGGAAAGAGCTTTCTTT
TRBV27,-,TRBJ2-1,TRBD2,CASYLGGSGNNEQFF,TGTGCCAGCTACTTAGGGGGTAGCGGGAACAATGAGCAGTTCTTC